The 5 T cell receptor beta chains below come from one sample, sequenced in a study of cytomegalovirus exposure and HLA in healthy donors. PCR primers comprised 60 Vbeta and 13 Jbeta primers. Assay used: immunoSEQ multiplex PCR; TCRdb lists only in-frame clones, some missing. Here the sample spans roughly 38,000 clones, more than 85% being singletons. Sequencing was done on a sample of PBMCs. These receptors all stem from a woman aged 18 to 35 in good health and CMV-seronegative.

The DNA of the CDR3 is TGTGCCAGCAGCATAAGGGACAGCCGATTAGGAGCTTTCTTT. Encoded protein: CASSIRDSRLGAFF. The J gene is TRBJ1-1, the V gene TRBV11-2, with 7 bases that match TRBD1. V was clipped by 5 bases and J by 10 bases; unmatched bases: 13. Germline CDR1 and CDR2: SGHAT and FQNNGV. The CDR3 length is 14 residues.

In its sample, this clone was seen once. The chain couples TRBV5-1 to TRBJ2-5, with 9 bases that match TRBD2. Germline CDR1 reads SGHRS; CDR2 reads YFSETQ. With V trimmed by 1 base and J by 5 bases, 3 bases remained unmatched. This CDR3 region has 14 residues. DNA for the CDR3: TGCGCCAGCAGCTTGCCTAGCGGGATTGAGACCCAGTACTTC. Its translation: CASSLPSGIETQYF.

The CDR3 coding sequence is TGCACCAGCAGCCACGCCCTCTTTAGCGGGAGGGTGAACACCGGGGAGCTGTTTTTT. Amino acid sequence: CTSSHALFSGRVNTGELFF. V and J are TRBV1 and TRBJ2-2; TRBD2, the table's D call, was not compared with the DNA. TRBV1 is reported as a pseudogene. This CDR3 has 19 residues.

The CDR3 DNA sequence: TGTGCCAGCGACGGGGTTGGGGAGCAGTTCTTC. Its protein product is CASDGVGEQFF. The chain links TRBV7-9 to TRBJ2-1, with D perhaps TRBD2 (5 bases). The CDR3 extends over 11 amino acids. V lost 8 bases to trimming and J lost 10 bases, with 12 bases between them. Looked up from germline, CDR1 is SEHNR and CDR2 is FQNEAQ (reference sequence).

The V and J genes are TRBV5-1 and TRBJ2-7; D is perhaps TRBD2 (5 bases). CDR3 length equals 12 residues. V lost 0 bases and J lost 7, with 8 bases in between. Germline V lookup: CDR1 SGHRS, CDR2 YFSETQ. CDR3 nucleotide sequence: TGCGCCAGCAGCTTGGGGACTCTAGAGCAGTACTTC. This translates into CASSLGTLEQYF.